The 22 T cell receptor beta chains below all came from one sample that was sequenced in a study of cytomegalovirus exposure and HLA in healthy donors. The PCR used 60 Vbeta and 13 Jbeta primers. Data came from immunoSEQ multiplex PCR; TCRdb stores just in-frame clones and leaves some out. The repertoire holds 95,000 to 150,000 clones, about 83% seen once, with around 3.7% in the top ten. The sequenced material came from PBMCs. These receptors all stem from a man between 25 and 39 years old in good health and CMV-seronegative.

The CDR3 spells CASSQEADRNYGYTF. The DNA for the CDR3 is TGCGCCAGCAGCCAAGAAGCGGACAGGAACTATGGCTACACCTTC. V usage is TRBV4-1 and J usage is TRBJ1-2; TRBD1 matches 7 bases. The J segment lost 2 bases and the V segment lost 0 bases, leaving 3 bases of the junction unmatched. CDR1 and CDR2 (germline): MGHRA, YSYEKL. There are 15 residues in the CDR3.

The DNA of the CDR3 is TGTGCCAGGGTGGGGGGACAGCAACAACCTCAAAACTATGGCTACACCTTC. Its translation is CARVGGQQQPQNYGYTF. V gene TRBV6-8 combines with J gene TRBJ1-2, with 7 bases lining up with TRBD1. Trimming at V came to 9 bases and at J to 2 bases, leaving 18 bases not matched to a gene. CDR3 size: 17 residues. The germline V gene encodes CDR1 MNHGY and CDR2 SAAAGT.

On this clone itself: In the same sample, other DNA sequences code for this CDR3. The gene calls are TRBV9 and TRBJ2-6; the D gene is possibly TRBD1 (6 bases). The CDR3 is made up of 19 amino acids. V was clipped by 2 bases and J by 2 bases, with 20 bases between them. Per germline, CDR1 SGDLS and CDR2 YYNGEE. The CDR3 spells CASSVGSGQRVPGANVLTF. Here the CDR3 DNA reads TGTGCCAGCAGCGTGGGCTCTGGACAGAGAGTTCCTGGGGCCAACGTCCTGACTTTC.

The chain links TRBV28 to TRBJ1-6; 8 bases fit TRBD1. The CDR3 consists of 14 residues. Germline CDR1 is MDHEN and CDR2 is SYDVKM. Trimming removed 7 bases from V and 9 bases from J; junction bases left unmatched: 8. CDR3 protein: CASNLRDRSSPLHF. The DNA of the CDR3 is TGTGCCAGCAACCTACGGGACAGGTCTTCACCCCTCCACTTT.

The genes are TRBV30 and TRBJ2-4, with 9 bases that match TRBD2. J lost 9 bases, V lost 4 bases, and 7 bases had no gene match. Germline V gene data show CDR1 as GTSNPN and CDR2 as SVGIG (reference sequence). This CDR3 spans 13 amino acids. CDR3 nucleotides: TGTGCCTGGAAGACTAGCGGTAAGGGCATTCAGTACTTC. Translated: CAWKTSGKGIQYF.

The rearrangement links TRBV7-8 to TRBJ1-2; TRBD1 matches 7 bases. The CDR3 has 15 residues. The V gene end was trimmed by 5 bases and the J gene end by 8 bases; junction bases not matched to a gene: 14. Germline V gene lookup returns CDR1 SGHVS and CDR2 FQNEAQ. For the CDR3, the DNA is TGTGCCAGCAGCCACACCCCCGACAGGGCGGAAGGCTACACCTTC. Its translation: CASSHTPDRAEGYTF. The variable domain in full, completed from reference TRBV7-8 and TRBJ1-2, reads GAGVSQSPRYKVAKRGQDVALRCDPISGHVSLFWYQQALGQGPEFLTYFQNEAQLDKSGLPSDRFFAERPEGSVSTLKIQRTQQEDSAVYLCASSHTPDRAEGYTFGSGTRLTVV.

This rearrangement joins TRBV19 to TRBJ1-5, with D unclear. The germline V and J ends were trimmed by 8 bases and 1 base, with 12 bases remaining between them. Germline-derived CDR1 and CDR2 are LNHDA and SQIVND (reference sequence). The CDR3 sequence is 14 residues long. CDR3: CASSGGGSNQPQHF. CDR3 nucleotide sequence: TGTGCCAGTTCAGGTGGTGGAAGCAATCAGCCCCAGCATTTT.

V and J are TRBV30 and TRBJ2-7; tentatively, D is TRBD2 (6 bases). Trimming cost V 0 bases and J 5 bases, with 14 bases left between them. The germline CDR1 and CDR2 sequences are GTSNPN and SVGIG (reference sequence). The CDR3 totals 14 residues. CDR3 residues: CAWSVQRRVNEQYF. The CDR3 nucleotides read TGTGCCTGGAGTGTACAGAGGAGGGTGAACGAGCAGTACTTC.

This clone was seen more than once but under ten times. The CDR3 protein is CASSIPPGQREPYEQYF. The CDR3, as DNA: TGTGCCAGCAGTATTCCCCCGGGACAAAGAGAACCCTACGAGCAGTACTTC. The V call is TRBV28, the J call TRBJ2-7, with D possibly matching TRBD1 (6 bases). CDR1 MDHEN and CDR2 SYDVKM come from the germline V gene. The CDR3 is 17 amino acids. V gave up 5 bases and J gave up 2 bases, with 22 bases separating them.

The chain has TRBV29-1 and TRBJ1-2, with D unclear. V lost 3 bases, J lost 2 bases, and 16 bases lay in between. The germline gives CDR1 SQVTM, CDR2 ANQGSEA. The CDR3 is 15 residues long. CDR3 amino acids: CSVDDIAAENYGYTF. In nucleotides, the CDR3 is TGCAGCGTTGACGACATTGCAGCAGAAAACTATGGCTACACCTTC. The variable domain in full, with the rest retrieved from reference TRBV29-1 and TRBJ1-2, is SAVISQKPSRDICQRGTSLTIQCQVDSQVTMMFWYRQQPGQSLTLIATANQGSEATYESGFVIDKFPISRPNLTFSTLTVSNMSPEDSSIYLCSVDDIAAENYGYTFGSGTRLTVV.

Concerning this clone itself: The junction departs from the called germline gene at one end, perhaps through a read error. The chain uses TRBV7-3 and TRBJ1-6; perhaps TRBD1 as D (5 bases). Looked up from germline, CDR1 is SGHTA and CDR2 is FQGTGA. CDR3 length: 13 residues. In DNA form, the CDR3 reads TGTGCCAGCAGCCTAACAGGACTTGCACCCCTCCACTTT. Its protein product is CASSLTGLAPLHF.

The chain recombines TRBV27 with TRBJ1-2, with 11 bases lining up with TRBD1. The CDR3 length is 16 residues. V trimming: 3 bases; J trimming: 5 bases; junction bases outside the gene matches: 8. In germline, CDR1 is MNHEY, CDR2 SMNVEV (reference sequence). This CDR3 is CASSLDRGRSKYGYTF. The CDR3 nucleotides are TGTGCCAGCAGTTTGGACAGGGGGCGATCGAAGTATGGCTACACCTTC.

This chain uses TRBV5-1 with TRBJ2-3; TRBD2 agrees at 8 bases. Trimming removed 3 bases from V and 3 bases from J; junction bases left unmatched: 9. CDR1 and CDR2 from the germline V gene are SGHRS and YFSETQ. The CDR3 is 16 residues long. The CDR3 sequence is CASSSIPPSGTDTQYF. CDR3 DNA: TGCGCCAGCAGCTCAATTCCTCCTAGCGGGACAGATACGCAGTATTTT.

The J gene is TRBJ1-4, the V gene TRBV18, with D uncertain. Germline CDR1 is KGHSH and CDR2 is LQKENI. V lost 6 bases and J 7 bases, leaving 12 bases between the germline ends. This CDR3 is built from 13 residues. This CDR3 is CASSEGLFEKLFF. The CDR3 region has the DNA TGTGCCAGCTCGGAGGGCTTATTTGAAAAACTGTTTTTT.

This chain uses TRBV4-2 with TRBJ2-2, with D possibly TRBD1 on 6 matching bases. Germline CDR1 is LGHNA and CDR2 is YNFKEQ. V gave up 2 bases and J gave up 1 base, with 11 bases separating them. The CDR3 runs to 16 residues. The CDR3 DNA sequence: TGTGCCAGCAGCCAACCCGGGACAAGGAACACCGGGGAGCTGTTTTTT. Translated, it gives CASSQPGTRNTGELFF.

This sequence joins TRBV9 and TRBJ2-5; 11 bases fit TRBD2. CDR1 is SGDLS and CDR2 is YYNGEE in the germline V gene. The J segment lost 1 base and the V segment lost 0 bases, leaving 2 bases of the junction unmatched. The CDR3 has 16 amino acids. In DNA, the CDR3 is TGTGCCAGCAGCGTAGGGGGGACTAGCGGCCAAGAGACCCAGTACTTC. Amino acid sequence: CASSVGGTSGQETQYF.

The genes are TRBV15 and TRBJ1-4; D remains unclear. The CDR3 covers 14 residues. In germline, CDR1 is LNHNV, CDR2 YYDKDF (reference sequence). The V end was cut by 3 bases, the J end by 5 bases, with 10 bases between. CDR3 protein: CATSRGQTNEKLFF. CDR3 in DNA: TGTGCCACCAGCAGGGGCCAGACAAATGAAAAACTGTTTTTT.

The CDR3 sequence: CASSGPPEKLFF. DNA of the CDR3: TGTGCCAGCAGCGGGCCGCCTGAAAAACTGTTTTTT. The gene calls are TRBV9 and TRBJ1-4; D is unresolved. V shed 3 bases and J shed 7 bases, with 7 bases lying between them. Germline CDR1 and CDR2: SGDLS and YYNGEE. The CDR3 sequence is 12 residues long.

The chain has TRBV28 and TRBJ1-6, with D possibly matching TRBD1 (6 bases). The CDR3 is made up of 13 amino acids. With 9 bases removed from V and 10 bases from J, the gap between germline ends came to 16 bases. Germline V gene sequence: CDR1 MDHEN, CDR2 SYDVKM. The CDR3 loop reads CASAAPGDSPLHF. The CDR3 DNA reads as TGTGCCAGTGCAGCACCAGGGGACTCACCCCTCCACTTT.

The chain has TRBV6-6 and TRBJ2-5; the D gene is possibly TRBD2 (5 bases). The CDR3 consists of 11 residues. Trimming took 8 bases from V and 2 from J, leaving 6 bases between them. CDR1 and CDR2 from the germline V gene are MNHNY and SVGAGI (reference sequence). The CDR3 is CASGEQETQYF. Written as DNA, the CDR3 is TGTGCCAGCGGGGAGCAAGAGACCCAGTACTTC.

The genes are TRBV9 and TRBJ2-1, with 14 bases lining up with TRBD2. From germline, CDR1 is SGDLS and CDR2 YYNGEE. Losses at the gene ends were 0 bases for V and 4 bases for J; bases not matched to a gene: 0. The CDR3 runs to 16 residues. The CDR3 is CASSVGTSGGYNEQFF. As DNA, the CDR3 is TGTGCCAGCAGCGTAGGGACTAGCGGGGGGTACAATGAGCAGTTCTTC.

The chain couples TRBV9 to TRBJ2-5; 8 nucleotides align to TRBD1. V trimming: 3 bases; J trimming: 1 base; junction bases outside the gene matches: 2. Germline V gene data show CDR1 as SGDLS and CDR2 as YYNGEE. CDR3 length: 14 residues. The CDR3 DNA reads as TGTGCCAGCAGCGCTGGACAGGGCCAAGAGACCCAGTACTTC. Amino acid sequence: CASSAGQGQETQYF. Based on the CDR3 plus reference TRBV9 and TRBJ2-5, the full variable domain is DSGVTQTPKHLITATGQRVTLRCSPRSGDLSVYWYQQSLDQGLQFLIQYYNGEERAKGNILERFSAQQFPDLHSELNLSSLELGDSALYFCASSAGQGQETQYFGPGTRLLVL.